This TCR beta chain was sequenced in a study of T cell responses to AZD1222 COVID-19 vaccine. At the level of the study: Timing groups of about 4 and about 12 weeks for second doses were pooled.

Trimming removed 5 bases from V and 2 bases from J; junction bases left unmatched: 4. The CDR3 length is 15 residues. CDR1 and CDR2 (germline): LGHDT, YNNKEL (reference sequence). TCRdb keeps only in-frame clones here, not all; method: immunoSEQ multiplex PCR. The profile shows about 110,000 clones, almost 90% of them singletons. Turning to this clone: Its matching antigen is unknown.

Overall study findings and caveats: Among the donors, most were white British and more were female, and clonal diversity was possibly underestimated. Spike-wide vaccine-associated CD4 TCRs dominated at 160-218 and 743-854.

This receptor was obtained from an adult in good health. The source material was peripheral blood, sampled on day 0 of AZD1222 vaccination. V usage is TRBV3-1 (or the pseudogene TRBV3-2) and J usage is TRBJ2-3, with TRBD2 matching over 10 bases. The CDR3 DNA follows: TGTGCCAGCAGCTCCACTAGCGGGAACACAGATACGCAGTATTTT. Protein product: CASSSTSGNTDTQYF.